The source of this T cell receptor (beta chain) is a study of CD8 T cells in Susac syndrome. This clonotype was seen a handful of times. With random hexamers, reverse transcription was performed on about 0.5 to 1 ug of RNA. One entry per CDR3 protein results from TCRdb running MiXCR on the immunoSEQ multiplex PCR reads. This sample carries approximately 140,000 distinct CDR3 sequences, roughly 80% of them seen once, and the ten largest clones take around 0.5%. The CDR3 sequence is 18 residues long. Trimming left V 5 bases short and J 2 bases short, with 22 bases between. Germline V gene data show CDR1 as SEHNR and CDR2 as FQNEAQ (reference sequence).

This TCR was sampled from a human donor with multiple sclerosis. Specimen: CD8+ T cells from PBMCs. The chain recombines TRBV7-9 with TRBJ1-3; D perhaps matches TRBD1 (6 bases). In nucleotides, the CDR3 is TGTGCCAGCAGCCCGCCCCGGGGGCGGCTAGAAGCTGGAAACACCATATATTTT. The encoded protein is CASSPPRGRLEAGNTIYF.